Following are 18 T cell receptor beta chains from one sample sequenced in a study of T cell repertoires in cytomegalovirus infection. TCRdb re-called the reads through MiXCR, storing one row per CDR3 protein. The top ten hold approximately 14% of the sample, which has fewer than 550,000 distinct CDR3 sequences, 25% to 40% seen once. Material: PBMCs. These receptors all come from a human donor in good health (CMV status not recorded). Some clones in this sample may be carry-over from other donors' samples.

To note about this clonotype: The final CDR3 position lacks the conserved phenylalanine or tryptophan, pointing to a likely read error. The chain recombines TRBV7-6 with TRBJ1-3; 10 positions agree with TRBD1. Per germline, CDR1 SGHVS and CDR2 FNYEAQ. CDR3 length equals 19 residues. V lost 0 bases to trimming and J lost 0 bases; unmatched junction nucleotides: 8. The CDR3 DNA follows: TGTGCCAGCAGCTTAGCCGGGACAGGGGCCATTGGCTCTGGAAACACCATATATTTG. Protein product: CASSLAGTGAIGSGNTIYL.

The V gene is TRBV5-5, the J gene TRBJ2-2; D unclear. Between the trimmed V and J ends, which lost 1 base and 5 bases, there was a span of 15 bases. CDR3 size: 16 residues. Germline V gene sequence: CDR1 SGHKS, CDR2 YYEKEE (reference sequence). CDR3: CASSLRPRVSTGELFF. CDR3 sequence (DNA): TGTGCCAGCAGCTTGCGCCCCCGGGTTTCGACCGGGGAGCTGTTTTTT.

There are many counts of this clonotype. The V and J genes are TRBV7-2 and TRBJ2-3; TRBD2 matches at 13 bases. Germline trimming cut 4 bases from V and 1 base from J; bases unmatched to any gene: 8. Per germline, CDR1 SGHTA and CDR2 FQGNSA. The CDR3 is 18 residues long. DNA of the CDR3: TGTGCCAGCAGCTCTCCGGGACTAGCGGGGTCTGGCACAGATACGCAGTATTTT. Translated, it gives CASSSPGLAGSGTDTQYF.

The table lists this clonotype with many counts. This chain connects TRBV12-3 or TRBV12-4 to TRBJ2-7; no reliable D call. The V end lost 3 bases, the J end lost 2 bases, and 14 bases lay between the germline ends. The length of the CDR3 is 15 residues. The CDR3 region is CASSFRGRQAYEQYF. The CDR3, as DNA: TGTGCCAGCAGTTTCCGCGGACGCCAGGCCTACGAGCAGTACTTC.

Many counts were recorded for this clonotype. The chain combines TRBV7-2 with TRBJ2-4; D remains ambiguous. Deletions cut 3 bases from V and 0 bases from J, with 9 bases between. This CDR3 has 15 residues. The germline CDR1 and CDR2 sequences are SGHTA and FQGNSA. CDR3 DNA: TGTGCCAGCAGCTTGACCCCCGTAGCCAAAAACATTCAGTACTTC. Its protein product is CASSLTPVAKNIQYF.

The chain combines TRBV2 with TRBJ2-1; either TRBD1 or TRBD2 may fit D (6 bases each). V was cut by 6 bases and J by 6 bases, with 15 bases left in between. The CDR3 totals 14 residues. In germline, CDR1 is SNHLY, CDR2 FYNNEI. CDR3: CASRSGALSNEQFF. CDR3 sequence (DNA): TGTGCCAGCAGGTCGGGGGCCCTGTCCAATGAGCAGTTCTTC.

This clonotype was observed at least ten times. The chain employs TRBV7-9 and TRBJ1-5, with 7 nucleotides matching TRBD1. With 6 bases clipped from V and 2 bases from J, the junction kept 4 bases outside the gene matches. The germline gives CDR1 SEHNR, CDR2 FQNEAQ (reference sequence). The CDR3 is 14 residues long. CDR3 sequence (DNA): TGTGCCAGCAGTTCAACAGGGGGCAATCAGCCCCAGCATTTT. It translates to CASSSTGGNQPQHF. The complete variable domain, with remaining parts taken from reference TRBV7-9 and TRBJ1-5, reads DTGVSQNPRHKITKRGQNVTFRCDPISEHNRLYWYRQTLGQGPEFLTYFQNEAQLEKSRLLSDRFSAERPKGSFSTLEIQRTEQGDSAMYLCASSSTGGNQPQHFGDGTRLSIL.

V gene TRBV6-6 combines with J gene TRBJ2-1; 12 positions match TRBD2. With V trimmed by 6 bases and J by 7 bases, 10 bases remained unmatched. The CDR3 extends over 16 amino acids. Germline assignment: CDR1 MNHNY and CDR2 SVGAGI (reference sequence). CDR3 sequence: CASRGGLAGGGNEQFF. The CDR3 nucleotides are TGTGCCAGCAGGGGGGGCCTAGCGGGGGGGGGGAATGAGCAGTTCTTC.

The sample holds a few counts of this clonotype. This rearrangement joins TRBV4-1 to TRBJ1-4, with D possibly TRBD1 on 5 matching bases. This CDR3 has 14 residues. Germline CDR1 MGHRA, CDR2 YSYEKL. V was pared by 4 bases and J by 2 bases, with 8 bases between. The chain's CDR3 is CASSLGRTNEKLFF. In DNA form, the CDR3 reads TGCGCCAGCAGCCTGGGACGGACTAATGAAAAACTGTTTTTT.

A few counts support this clonotype. The chain carries TRBV5-4 and TRBJ2-7; 7 bases are a match to TRBD2. This CDR3 has 15 amino acids. The trim removed 2 bases at V and 0 bases at J, leaving 5 bases unmatched. Germline V gives CDR1 SGHNT, CDR2 YYREEE (reference sequence). In nucleotides, the CDR3 is TGTGCCAGCAGCTTAACTAGCGCCTCCTCCTACGAGCAGTACTTC. Amino acids: CASSLTSASSYEQYF.

Only a few counts were recorded for this clonotype. This chain joins TRBV6-1 and TRBJ2-2; possible D gene TRBD2, 5 bases. V was pared by 5 bases and J by 3 bases, with 16 bases between. The CDR3 sequence is 16 residues long. Germline V CDR1 and CDR2: MNHNS, SASEGT. The DNA for the CDR3 is TGTGCCAGCAGTTTTAGCGTAGTCAGAGACACCGGGGAGCTGTTTTTT. Residues: CASSFSVVRDTGELFF.

The J gene is TRBJ2-2, the V gene TRBV20-1; either TRBD1 or TRBD2 may fit D (5 bases each). The V end was cut by 4 bases, the J end by 4 bases, with 13 bases between. CDR1 DFQATT and CDR2 SNEGSKA come from the germline V gene (reference sequence). This CDR3 spans 14 amino acids. The CDR3 sequence: CSATRGPSTGELFF. The CDR3, as DNA: TGCAGTGCTACTAGGGGACCGAGCACCGGGGAGCTGTTTTTT.

This clonotype occurred many times. The chain joins TRBV7-2 to TRBJ2-3, with TRBD1 matching 7 bases. J lost 3 bases, V lost 5 bases, and 8 bases had no gene match. This CDR3 has 15 residues. From germline, CDR1 is SGHTA and CDR2 FQGNSA. The CDR3 nucleotides are TGTGCCAGCAGCCCTACGAGACAGGGAACAGATACGCAGTATTTT. This gives the protein CASSPTRQGTDTQYF.

There are a few counts of this clonotype. Here the CDR3 DNA reads TGCAGTGCCCCAGACCCAGCGAGGCCCACAGATACGCAGTATTTT. Translation: CSAPDPARPTDTQYF. This chain joins TRBV20-1 and TRBJ2-3, with D unresolved. V was shortened by 6 bases and J by 2 bases, with 18 bases between the two germline ends. Per the germline V gene, CDR1 is DFQATT and CDR2 is SNEGSKA (reference sequence). The CDR3 has 15 amino acids.

This rearrangement joins TRBV4-1 to TRBJ2-3; no definite D call. Germline V gene data show CDR1 as MGHRA and CDR2 as YSYEKL. Deletions cut 4 bases from V and 0 bases from J, with 11 bases between. This CDR3 contains 15 residues. DNA for the CDR3: TGCGCCAGCAGCCGGGCCCCACTGAGCACAGATACGCAGTATTTT. This codes for CASSRAPLSTDTQYF.

This clonotype was found many times. The chain combines TRBV7-3 with TRBJ2-5; no definite D call. V lost 2 bases and J lost 2, with 6 bases in between. Germline CDR1 is SGHTA and CDR2 is FQGTGA. The CDR3 is 13 residues long. The CDR3 here is CASSLGVQETQYF. For the CDR3, the DNA is TGTGCCAGCAGCTTAGGGGTGCAAGAGACCCAGTACTTC. The full variable domain, with the rest looked up from reference TRBV7-3 and TRBJ2-5, is GAGVSQTPSNKVTEKGKYVELRCDPISGHTALYWYRQSLGQGPEFLIYFQGTGAADDSGLPNDRFFAVRPEGSVSTLKIQRTERGDSAVYLCASSLGVQETQYFGPGTRLLVL.

The chain couples TRBV19 to TRBJ2-7; 8 bases match TRBD1. J was trimmed by 3 bases and V by 2 bases; bases with no gene match: 3. The CDR3 spans 14 residues. Looked up from germline, CDR1 is LNHDA and CDR2 is SQIVND (reference sequence). The CDR3, as DNA: TGTGCCAGTAGTATAACAGGGGGAAACTACGAGCAGTACTTC. Its translation is CASSITGGNYEQYF.

This clonotype has a count of ten or more. The chain carries TRBV28 and TRBJ2-7, with TRBD1 identical over 7 bases. This CDR3 contains 15 residues. J was trimmed by 2 bases and V by 5 bases; bases with no gene match: 9. The germline V gene encodes CDR1 MDHEN and CDR2 SYDVKM. The CDR3: CASSPPYRGTYEQYF. The CDR3 bases are TGTGCCAGCAGTCCGCCGTACAGGGGTACCTACGAGCAGTACTTC.